Sequencing of this T cell receptor beta chain was carried out in a study of patients and donors after allogeneic stem cell transplantation. Germline V gives CDR1 LGHNA, CDR2 YSLEER. This CDR3 region has 17 residues. The germline V and J ends were trimmed by 2 bases and 6 bases, with 19 bases remaining between them. TCRdb passed the RT-PCR reads through MiXCR, listing each CDR3 protein once. The table has roughly 190,000 distinct CDR3 sequences, 35% to 50% seen once. The sequencing input was blood, either unsorted or a sorted T cell fraction (not recorded which). This TCR was recovered from a human donor who was either an allogeneic HSCT recipient or a stem cell or donor lymphocyte infusion donor (not recorded which). It is not recorded whose cells these are; they may come from a transplant donor. V and J are TRBV4-3 and TRBJ2-2, with D tentatively TRBD1 (5 bases). The CDR3 is CASSQSRQGIGAGELFF. The CDR3 DNA reads as TGCGCCAGCAGCCAAAGCCGCCAGGGAATAGGGGCCGGGGAGCTGTTTTTT.